This T cell receptor (beta chain) was captured by sequencing in a study of T cell changes during pregnancy in multiple sclerosis. This CDR3 region has 15 residues. Germline CDR1 MDHEN, CDR2 SYDVKM. V was cut by 7 bases and J by 6 bases, with 19 bases left in between. Generated by immunoSEQ multiplex PCR, the TCRdb table keeps only in-frame clones and is missing some. The sample carries fewer than 100,000 clones, just over 90% recorded once. This chain links TRBV28 with TRBJ1-5; possibly TRBD1 for D (6 bases). The clonotype was recovered from a female donor in good health, enrolled as a control in a pregnancy study. The sample consisted of peripheral blood, taken after pregnancy. DNA for the CDR3: TGTGCCAGCACCTATTCCCGGGGGGCCGGTCAGCCCCAGCATTTT. Translating it yields CASTYSRGAGQPQHF.